The 27 T cell receptor beta chains given below trace back to one sample, sequenced in a study of T cells after somatic rescue of genetic block. Profiling relied on immunoSEQ multiplex PCR, and the TCRdb table lists in-frame clones only, not all of them. The sample has around 57,000 clones, 90% to 97% seen once. Specimen: peripheral blood mononuclear cells (PBMCs). The receptors were gathered from a child less than two years old.

This chain links TRBV27 with TRBJ2-2, with D possibly matching TRBD2 (5 bases). This CDR3 contains 13 residues. Per germline, CDR1 MNHEY and CDR2 SMNVEV (reference sequence). V gave up 6 bases and J gave up 1 base, with 6 bases separating them. CDR3 bases: TGTGCCAGCAGGGAGGTGAACACCGGGGAGCTGTTTTTT. It encodes CASREVNTGELFF.

The CDR3 protein is CASSQITGTGFYEQYF. Here the CDR3 DNA reads TGTGCCAGCAGTCAAATCACCGGGACAGGCTTCTACGAGCAGTACTTC. J is TRBJ2-7 and V is TRBV6-6; 8 bases are shared with TRBD1. Germline loops: CDR1 MNHNY, CDR2 SVGAGI (reference sequence). The J segment lost 3 bases and the V segment lost 5 bases, leaving 12 bases of the junction unmatched. The CDR3 is 16 residues long.

This chain connects TRBV6-5 to TRBJ2-1, with 7 bases matching TRBD1. J gave up 11 bases and V 6 bases, and 7 bases lay outside the gene matches. The CDR3 covers 12 residues. CDR1 MNHEY and CDR2 SVGAGI come from the germline V gene. CDR3 protein: CASSPATGKQFF. CDR3 nucleotides: TGTGCCAGCAGCCCCGCGACAGGGAAGCAGTTCTTC.

This clone was seen once. The chain recombines TRBV5-1 with TRBJ2-2; weak D call: TRBD1 (5 bases). In germline, CDR1 is SGHRS, CDR2 YFSETQ. Trimming cost V 4 bases and J 4 bases, with 8 bases left between them. The CDR3 is made up of 13 amino acids. The CDR3 is CASSVTGTGELFF. CDR3 nucleotides: TGCGCCAGCAGCGTAACAGGCACCGGGGAGCTGTTTTTT.

Here the CDR3 DNA reads TGCGCCAGCAGCCAAGATAGGGACACCGGGGAGCTGTTTTTT. Translating gives CASSQDRDTGELFF. The chain recombines TRBV4-3 with TRBJ2-2; D is ambiguous. CDR3 length: 14 amino acids. Per germline, CDR1 LGHNA and CDR2 YSLEER. V lost 0 bases to trimming and J lost 3 bases, with 5 bases between them.

This chain connects TRBV2 to TRBJ2-3, with 8 bases fitting TRBD1. Losses at the gene ends were 7 bases for V and 4 bases for J; bases not matched to a gene: 10. Germline-derived CDR1 and CDR2 are SNHLY and FYNNEI. The CDR3 spans 15 residues. The CDR3 protein is CASKGWTGFADTQYF. CDR3 DNA sequence: TGTGCCAGCAAAGGGTGGACAGGGTTCGCAGATACGCAGTATTTT.

This clone was picked up one time. The chain couples TRBV19 to TRBJ1-3, with D unresolved. Trimming removed 6 bases at V and 0 bases at J, with 6 bases between. Germline CDR1 and CDR2: LNHDA and SQIVND (reference sequence). The CDR3 extends over 13 amino acids. The CDR3 here is CASSTHSGNTIYF. CDR3 sequence (DNA): TGTGCCAGTAGCACACACTCTGGAAACACCATATATTTT.

V and J are TRBV5-6 and TRBJ1-5; no firm D call. V dropped 1 base and J dropped 6 bases, with 8 bases sitting between them. Germline loops: CDR1 SGHDT, CDR2 YYEEEE. The length of the CDR3 is 13 residues. The CDR3 loop is CASSLRLGQPQHF. The CDR3 bases are TGTGCCAGCAGCTTGCGGCTTGGTCAGCCCCAGCATTTT.

V and J are TRBV25-1 and TRBJ1-1, with unresolved D. This CDR3 has 14 residues. Trimming removed 4 bases from V and 0 bases from J, with 9 bases in between. Germline CDR1 reads MGHDK; CDR2 reads SYGVNS. CDR3: CASSGGAMNTEAFF. CDR3 nucleotides: TGTGCCAGCAGTGGGGGTGCGATGAACACTGAAGCTTTCTTT.

V and J are TRBV6-1 and TRBJ2-3, with TRBD2 identical over 11 bases. Germline trimming cut 6 bases from V and 1 base from J; bases unmatched to any gene: 0. This CDR3 is built from 14 residues. CDR1 is MNHNS and CDR2 is SASEGT in the germline V gene. CDR3 amino acids: CASRLAGGTDTQYF. In nucleotides, the CDR3 is TGTGCCAGCAGACTAGCGGGAGGCACAGATACGCAGTATTTT.

Only one count was recorded for this clone. The CDR3 reads CASSPQGAGGQPQHF. CDR3 sequence (DNA): TGTGCCAGCTCACCCCAGGGGGCGGGCGGTCAGCCCCAGCATTTT. This chain links TRBV18 with TRBJ1-5, with TRBD1 identical over 8 bases. Germline V gene lookup returns CDR1 KGHSH and CDR2 LQKENI. Unmatched junction bases numbered 7, after V lost 3 bases and J lost 6 bases. This CDR3 is 15 amino acids long.

The chain couples TRBV6-5 to TRBJ1-1; D is possibly TRBD1 (6 bases). The CDR3 runs to 12 residues. CDR1 MNHEY and CDR2 SVGAGI come from the germline V gene. V dropped 6 bases and J dropped 8 bases, with 13 bases sitting between them. The CDR3: CASRTPGQEAFF. The CDR3 region has the DNA TGTGCCAGCAGAACGCCGGGACAAGAAGCTTTCTTT.

This clone was observed a single time. This chain connects TRBV6-1 to TRBJ1-6; the match to TRBD1 covers 8 bases. With V trimmed by 3 bases and J by 8 bases, 6 bases remained unmatched. CDR3 length: 15 amino acids. Germline loops: CDR1 MNHNS, CDR2 SASEGT. CDR3 DNA: TGTGCCAGCAGTGATGGACAGGGAAGGCATTCACCCCTCCACTTT. It encodes CASSDGQGRHSPLHF.

For the CDR3, the DNA is TGTGCCAGCTCCGGGGCTAACACCGGGGAGCTGTTTTTT. Protein: CASSGANTGELFF. V is TRBV5-4 and J is TRBJ2-2; D possibly uses TRBD1 or TRBD2 (5 bases each). The V end lost 7 bases, the J end lost 2 bases, and 9 bases lay between the germline ends. The V gene's germline CDR1 is SGHNT and CDR2 YYREEE (reference sequence). CDR3 length: 13 residues.

The chain recombines TRBV30 with TRBJ2-1, with no clear D. The germline gives CDR1 GTSNPN, CDR2 SVGIG (reference sequence). V was pared by 2 bases and J by 3 bases, with 2 bases between. The CDR3 is 11 residues long. CDR3 region: CAWSYYNEQFF. CDR3 nucleotides: TGTGCCTGGAGTTACTACAATGAGCAGTTCTTC.

The rearrangement uses TRBV7-2 and TRBJ1-3, with D perhaps matching TRBD1 (5 bases). This CDR3 region has 13 residues. V dropped 4 bases and J dropped 4 bases, with 8 bases sitting between them. Per germline, CDR1 SGHTA and CDR2 FQGNSA. The CDR3 spells CASSSRTGNTIYF. The CDR3 DNA sequence: TGTGCCAGCAGCTCGCGGACAGGAAACACCATATATTTT.

The count of this clone is one. The chain employs TRBV7-6 and TRBJ2-2; 9 bases are a match to TRBD1. Germline trimming cut 10 bases from V and 1 base from J; bases unmatched to any gene: 4. The CDR3 length is 14 residues. CDR1 SGHVS and CDR2 FNYEAQ come from the germline V gene. CDR3 sequence reads: CATKGQGNTGELFF. CDR3 coding DNA: TGTGCCACAAAGGGACAGGGGAACACCGGGGAGCTGTTTTTT.

The V gene is TRBV5-1, the J gene TRBJ1-2, with 9 bases lining up with TRBD1. The J segment lost 6 bases and the V segment lost 0 bases, leaving 6 bases of the junction unmatched. CDR3 length: 15 residues. Germline V CDR1 and CDR2: SGHRS, YFSETQ. CDR3 sequence: CASSLALTGGDGYTF. The CDR3 DNA is TGCGCCAGCAGCTTGGCCCTGACAGGGGGGGATGGCTACACCTTC.

This clone was seen only once. The chain is built from TRBV5-6 and TRBJ2-3; D is possibly TRBD1 (5 bases). CDR1 and CDR2 (germline): SGHDT, YYEEEE. The CDR3 has 15 residues. V dropped 3 bases and J dropped 2 bases, with 13 bases sitting between them. The CDR3 loop is CASSYLGRATDTQYF. Here the CDR3 DNA reads TGTGCCAGCAGCTATCTAGGCAGGGCCACAGATACGCAGTATTTT.

The chain is built from TRBV7-9 and TRBJ2-2, with D perhaps TRBD1 (5 bases). The CDR3 consists of 13 residues. Between the trimmed V and J ends, which lost 2 bases and 11 bases, there was a span of 12 bases. The germline V gene encodes CDR1 SEHNR and CDR2 FQNEAQ (reference sequence). In DNA, the CDR3 is TGTGCCAGCAGCTTAACAGGCCCCTACGAGCTGTTTTTT. The encoded protein is CASSLTGPYELFF.

The V call is TRBV27, the J call TRBJ1-2, with TRBD1 identical over 9 bases. The germline V gene has CDR1 MNHEY and CDR2 SMNVEV (reference sequence). This CDR3 has 15 amino acids. V was pared by 6 bases and J by 8 bases, with 13 bases of the junction left unmatched. The CDR3 sequence: CASRSLYRDREGYTF. The CDR3, as DNA: TGTGCCAGCAGATCCCTTTACCGGGACAGGGAGGGCTACACCTTC.

The V call is TRBV28, the J call TRBJ2-7; D is perhaps TRBD1 (5 bases). Looked up from germline, CDR1 is MDHEN and CDR2 is SYDVKM. V lost 5 bases and J 2 bases, leaving 13 bases between the germline ends. The length of the CDR3 is 14 residues. The CDR3 is CASSTPQGTYEQYF. DNA of the CDR3: TGTGCCAGCAGTACGCCCCAGGGAACCTACGAGCAGTACTTC.

This chain joins TRBV4-3 and TRBJ2-4, with 7 positions matching TRBD1. Germline trimming cut 2 bases from V and 2 bases from J; bases unmatched to any gene: 6. The CDR3 consists of 16 residues. Germline CDR1 and CDR2: LGHNA and YSLEER. The CDR3 loop reads CASSQLWTGTKNIQYF. CDR3 nucleotide sequence: TGCGCCAGCAGCCAACTCTGGACAGGAACCAAAAACATTCAGTACTTC.

The chain combines TRBV7-2 with TRBJ2-3, with D maybe TRBD2 (5 bases). CDR1 and CDR2 from the germline V gene are SGHTA and FQGNSA. The CDR3 covers 15 residues. The V gene lost 4 bases and the J gene lost 2 bases, with 13 bases spanning the gap. CDR3 sequence: CASSSGITSTDTQYF. As DNA, the CDR3 is TGTGCCAGCAGCTCCGGGATTACCTCCACAGATACGCAGTATTTT.

This chain connects TRBV2 to TRBJ2-1; unclear D gene. The CDR3 has 13 amino acids. Germline loops: CDR1 SNHLY, CDR2 FYNNEI. V dropped 4 bases and J dropped 3 bases, with 7 bases sitting between them. CDR3 loop: CASSARNYNEQFF. The CDR3 DNA follows: TGTGCCAGCAGTGCCCGAAACTACAATGAGCAGTTCTTC.

The gene calls are TRBV27 and TRBJ1-6; D may be TRBD1 (6 bases). Trimming pared 6 bases from V and 10 bases from J, leaving 16 bases between. CDR1 is MNHEY, CDR2 SMNVEV, per germline (reference sequence). The CDR3 covers 14 residues. CDR3 sequence (DNA): TGTGCCAGCAGCCCCCGGACAGAGAGATCACCCCTCCACTTT. This translates into CASSPRTERSPLHF.

The chain links TRBV2 to TRBJ1-5, with unresolved D. V was clipped by 4 bases and J by 4 bases, with 11 bases between them. Germline V lookup: CDR1 SNHLY, CDR2 FYNNEI. The CDR3 covers 14 residues. The CDR3 loop is CASSGRGRNQPQHF. As DNA, the CDR3 is TGTGCCAGCAGTGGCCGCGGCCGAAATCAGCCCCAGCATTTT.